This section outlines one T cell receptor beta chain sequence together with its context. These data are taken from a study of glioma-infiltrating T cells. Study context: Samples included WHO grade II oligodendrogliomas or astrocytomas and initial-diagnosis grade IV glioblastomas. Glioma patients had dexamethasone for six or fewer days before surgery.

Per the germline V gene, CDR1 is MDHEN and CDR2 is SYDVKM. With 3 bases removed from V and 7 bases from J, the gap between germline ends came to 15 bases. This CDR3 spans 14 amino acids. The iRepertoire nested amplicon-rescue multiplex PCR amplified TCR alpha and beta CDR3s from RNA. Each CDR3 protein is one row after TCRdb ran MiXCR on the multiplex PCR reads. The sample lists a few hundred thousand distinct CDR3 sequences; around 38% were seen once. Material for sequencing was glioma tissue, nonneoplastic brain tissue, or PBMCs (not recorded which). The clonotype originates from a human donor with low-grade glioma or glioblastoma, undergoing nonglioma brain surgery, or in good health (not recorded which). The chain links TRBV28 to TRBJ1-2; no clear D. CDR3 residues: CASSLVLFEGGYTF. The CDR3 DNA is TGTGCCAGCAGTTTGGTCCTTTTTGAGGGTGGCTACACCTTC.